This T cell receptor beta chain was sequenced in a study of T cell clonality in common variable immunodeficiency. V lost 5 bases to trimming and J lost 0 bases; unmatched junction nucleotides: 8. The CDR3 loop spans 16 amino acids. Germline CDR1 is SGHRS and CDR2 is YFSETQ. Libraries were prepared by immunoSEQ multiplex PCR; TCRdb keeps only in-frame clonotypes and omits some of them. This repertoire holds tens of thousands of clones, and none appear only once. Study-level findings and limits: Links between repertoire features and CVID complications were heterogeneity-limited. Compared with healthy controls, CVID subjects showed increased TCRbeta clonality, mostly in about a third. Fewer deletions and N-nucleotide insertions were reportedly seen in common variable immunodeficiency TCR beta sequences.

This clone was seen more than once but under ten times. What it binds is unknown. The read terminates 3 residues before the CDR3 end, so the remaining end is supplied by the germline J gene. Specimen: peripheral blood mononuclear cells. This chain uses TRBV5-1 with TRBJ2-1; 7 bases are shared with TRBD1. The receptor was derived from a person aged 18 to 69 in good health. CDR3 region: CASSTGVVGSYNEQFF. Partial CDR3 DNA: TGCGCCAGCAGTACAGGGGTAGTCGGCTCCTACAATGAG.